This T cell receptor (beta chain) was captured by sequencing in a study of radiation and T cells in renal cell carcinoma (TCRdb year 2020). Background on the whole study: TCR beta sequencing covered around 50 samples in total, comprising roughly 26 tumors and approximately 27 peripheral blood samples. The last blood draw happened 4 weeks after radiation, timed to coincide with nephrectomy. Across all 50 or so samples, several million unique CDR3 nucleotide sequences, encoding roughly 2,600,000 unique CDR3 amino acid sequences, were identified.

Sample time point, as interpreted from the label and publication: blood 4 weeks post-SBRT, at nephrectomy. The intended sense of this specimen's treatment or condition label: 15 Gy SBRT to primary tumor, nephrectomy 4 weeks later. The samples were obtained from a clinical trial, where primary renal cell carcinomas were treated with 15 Gy stereotactic body radiation therapy and then removed by nephrectomy 4 weeks afterward. To track tumor-enriched clonotypes, serial peripheral blood was sampled from radiation-treated patients at baseline and at 2 weeks and 4 weeks after SBRT. Renal cell carcinoma with clear cell pathology was present in all patients. The QIAamp DNA Blood Mini Kit (Qiagen) was used to prepare genomic DNA for TCR sequencing. Samples were included in the analyses only if all quality control checks were passed. TCR beta libraries were generated from genomic DNA with the immunoSEQ kit, following the manufacturer's recommendations. To prepare the libraries, a first multiplex PCR with proprietary primers was run, followed by a second PCR that added unique barcodes, and a bead cleanup was done after each round. A positive control reaction and a negative control reaction, both provided in the kit, were run with every batch of samples. The final libraries were assessed on an Agilent 4200 TapeStation D1000 ScreenTape, pooled by volume, and quantified by qPCR. Sequencing ran on an Illumina NextSeq500 with a MidOutput 150-cycle cartridge, using 156 Read1 and 15 Index1 cycles with kit custom primers. The pooled library was loaded at 0.8 to 1 pM with a roughly 20% PhiX control spike-in. On the authors' methods: The vendor-processed data were analyzed in R, and a clonotype was defined as all T cells that share the same CDR3 nucleotide sequence. For clone abundance analyses, frequencies were normalized to the 10,000 most abundant clones per sample. Before analysis, public T cell clones were removed, and these numbered fewer than five per sample on average. An abundance difference of at least 32-fold between compartments was the criterion for calling clonotypes tumor-enriched or baseline blood-enriched. Clonotypes expanded or contracted between blood time points were identified with a beta-binomial differential abundance model. Tumor-blood repertoire similarity was measured with the Baroni-Urbani and Buser coefficient, and groups were compared using two-tailed Wilcoxon tests in R. TCRdb took over this immuneACCESS table, retaining in-frame rearrangements with V and J assigned. Such tables are incomplete; in checked studies, under half of the missing clones stem from an unresolved V gene, and the remainder is unexplained. That table gives V, J and clone size, and the DNA gave D and trimming. For this sample the table gives about 140,000 clones, of which approximately 86% were detected only once. The top ten hold 15% to 20% of the sample.

To note about this clone: Its antigen is unknown. No clone much larger than this one lies a single base away; base qualities are absent.

General findings and caveats noted by the study authors: In blood, the top tumor clonotypes increased between baseline and 2 weeks post-radiation and then shrank by 4 weeks, which suggests that tumor-resident clones expanded only transiently. Blood repertoire dynamics were not followed beyond 4 weeks after treatment. With a single-armed trial design, the study had no way to address how radiation dose or scheduling affects the TCR repertoire. No pretreatment tumor biopsies were available, so the baseline intratumoral presence of clonotypes could not be determined.

This specimen consisted of blood, obtained from a patient whose treatment included radiotherapy and nephrectomy. This TCR came from a woman between 45 and 60 years old with renal cell carcinoma.

This receptor carries the CDR3 CASSLGGDSYEQYF. Here is the DNA: TGTGCCAGCAGCTTGGGTGGAGATTCCTACGAGCAGTACTTC. This receptor chain uses TRBV5-4 and TRBJ2-7; no D gene call is confident. The V and J ends are trimmed by 0 bases and 1 base, leaving 8 bases between them. CDR1 and CDR2 are read off the germline V gene (reference sequence) as SGHNT and YYREEE. The CDR3 contains 14 residues, cysteine and phenylalanine counted. CDR3 DNA is the only sequence kept; it has 42 bases, read in frame from the first base.